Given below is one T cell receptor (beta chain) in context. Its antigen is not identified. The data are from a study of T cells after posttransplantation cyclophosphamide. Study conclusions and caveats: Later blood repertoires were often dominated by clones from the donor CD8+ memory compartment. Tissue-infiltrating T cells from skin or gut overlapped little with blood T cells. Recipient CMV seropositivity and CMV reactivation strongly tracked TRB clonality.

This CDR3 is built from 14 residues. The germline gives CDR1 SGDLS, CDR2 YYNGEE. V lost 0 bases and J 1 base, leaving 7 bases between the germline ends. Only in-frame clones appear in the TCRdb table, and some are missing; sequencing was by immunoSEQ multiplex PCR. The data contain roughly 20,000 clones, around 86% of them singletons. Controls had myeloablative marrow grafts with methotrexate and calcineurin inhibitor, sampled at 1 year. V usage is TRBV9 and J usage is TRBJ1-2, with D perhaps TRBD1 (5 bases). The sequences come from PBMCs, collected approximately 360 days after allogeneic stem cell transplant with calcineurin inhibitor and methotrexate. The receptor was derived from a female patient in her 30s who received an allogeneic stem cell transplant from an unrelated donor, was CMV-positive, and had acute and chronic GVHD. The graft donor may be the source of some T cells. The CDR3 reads CASSVADSNYGYTF. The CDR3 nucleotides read TGTGCCAGCAGCGTAGCTGACAGTAACTATGGCTACACCTTC.